This T cell receptor beta chain derives from a study of shared clonotypes between healthy human individuals. Study context: Donors were a couple of women and a few men aged 18 to 49. Findings of the study overall: With few donors, the genetic and exposure-history diversity represented was limited.

This clone has just one count. The antigen remains unidentified. Terminally differentiated effector memory CD45RA+ cells were excluded from the naive CD8 cells, which were CD45RO-negative and positively selected for CCR7. The healthy adult donors were HIV-negative and reported no recent acute infections or vaccinations. TCRdb's table, derived via immunoSEQ multiplex PCR, lists solely in-frame clones and lacks some. The data contain about 820,000 clones, almost 95% of them seen just once; the ten biggest clones take up under 30%. V was pared by 0 bases and J by 6 bases, with 10 bases of the junction left unmatched. The germline gives CDR1 MGHRA, CDR2 YSYEKL. The CDR3 spans 16 residues.

The V and J genes are TRBV4-1 and TRBJ2-7; TRBD2 matches 8 bases. The clonotype originates from a man aged 25-40 years in good health. The sequencing input was naive CD8+ T cells sorted from blood. Written as DNA, the CDR3 is TGCGCCAGCAGCCAAGAGGACGAGCGGGAGTTCGGCGAGCAGTACTTC. Its translation is CASSQEDEREFGEQYF.